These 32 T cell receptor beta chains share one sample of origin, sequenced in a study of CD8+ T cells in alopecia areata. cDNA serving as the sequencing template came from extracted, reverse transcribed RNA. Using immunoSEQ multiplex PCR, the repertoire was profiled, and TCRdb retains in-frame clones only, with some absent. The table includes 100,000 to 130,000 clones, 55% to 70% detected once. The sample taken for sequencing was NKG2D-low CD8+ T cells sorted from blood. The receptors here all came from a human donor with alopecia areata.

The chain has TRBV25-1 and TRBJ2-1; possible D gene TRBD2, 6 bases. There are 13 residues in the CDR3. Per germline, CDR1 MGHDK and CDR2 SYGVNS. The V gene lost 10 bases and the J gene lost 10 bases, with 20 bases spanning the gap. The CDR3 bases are TGTGCCACCAGCAGCGGGTTTCAGGACGAGCAGTTCTTC. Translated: CATSSGFQDEQFF.

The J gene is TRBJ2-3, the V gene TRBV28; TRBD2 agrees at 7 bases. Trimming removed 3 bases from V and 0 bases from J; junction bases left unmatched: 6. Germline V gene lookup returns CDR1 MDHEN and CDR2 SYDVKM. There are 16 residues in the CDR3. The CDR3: CASSLTGGPSTDTQYF. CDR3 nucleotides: TGTGCCAGCAGTTTGACGGGAGGACCCAGCACAGATACGCAGTATTTT. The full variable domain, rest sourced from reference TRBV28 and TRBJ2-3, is DVKVTQSSRYLVKRTGEKVFLECVQDMDHENMFWYRQDPGLGLRLIYFSYDVKMKEKGDIPEGYSVSREKKERFSLILESASTNQTSMYLCASSLTGGPSTDTQYFGPGTRLTVL.

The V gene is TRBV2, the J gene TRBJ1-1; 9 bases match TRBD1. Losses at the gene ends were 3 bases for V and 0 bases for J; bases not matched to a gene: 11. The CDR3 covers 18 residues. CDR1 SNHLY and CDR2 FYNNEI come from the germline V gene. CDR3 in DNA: TGTGCCAGCAGTGACGGCGGGACAGGGCCCTTTATGAACACTGAAGCTTTCTTT. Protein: CASSDGGTGPFMNTEAFF.

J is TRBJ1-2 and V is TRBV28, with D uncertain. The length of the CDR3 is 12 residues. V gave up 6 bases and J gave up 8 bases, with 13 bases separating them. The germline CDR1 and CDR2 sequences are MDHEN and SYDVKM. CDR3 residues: CASSIGVAGYTF. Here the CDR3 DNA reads TGTGCCAGCAGCATTGGGGTTGCCGGCTACACCTTC.

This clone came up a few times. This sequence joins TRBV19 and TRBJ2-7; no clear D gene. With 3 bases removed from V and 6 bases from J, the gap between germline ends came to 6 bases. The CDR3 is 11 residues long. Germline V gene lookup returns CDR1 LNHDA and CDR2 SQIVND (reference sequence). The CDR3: CASSIGLEQYF. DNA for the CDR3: TGTGCCAGTAGTATCGGTCTCGAGCAGTACTTC.

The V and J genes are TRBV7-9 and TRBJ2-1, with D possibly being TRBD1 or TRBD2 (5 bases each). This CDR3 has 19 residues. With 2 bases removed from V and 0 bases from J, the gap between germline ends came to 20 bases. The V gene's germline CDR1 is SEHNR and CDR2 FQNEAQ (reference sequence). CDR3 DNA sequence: TGTGCCAGCAGCTTACCCGGGGCCCAGCCGCTGAGCTCCTACAATGAGCAGTTCTTC. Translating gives CASSLPGAQPLSSYNEQFF.

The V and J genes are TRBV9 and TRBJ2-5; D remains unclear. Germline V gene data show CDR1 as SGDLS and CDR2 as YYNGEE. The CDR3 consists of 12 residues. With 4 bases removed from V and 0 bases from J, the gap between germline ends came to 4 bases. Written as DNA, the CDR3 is TGTGCCAGCAGCTACGACCAAGAGACCCAGTACTTC. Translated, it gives CASSYDQETQYF.

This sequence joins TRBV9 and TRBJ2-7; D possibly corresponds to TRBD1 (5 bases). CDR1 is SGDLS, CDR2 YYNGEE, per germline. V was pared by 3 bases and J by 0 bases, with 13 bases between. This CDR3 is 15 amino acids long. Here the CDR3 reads CASSAGQSSSYEQYF. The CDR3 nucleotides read TGTGCCAGCAGCGCCGGACAATCTAGCTCCTACGAGCAGTACTTC.

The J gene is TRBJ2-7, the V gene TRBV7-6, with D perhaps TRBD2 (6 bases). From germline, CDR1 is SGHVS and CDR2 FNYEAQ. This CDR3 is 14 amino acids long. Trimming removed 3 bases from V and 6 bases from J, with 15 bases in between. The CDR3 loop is CASSLGTLAGEQYF. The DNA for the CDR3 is TGTGCCAGCAGCTTGGGGACTCTGGCTGGCGAGCAGTACTTC.

CDR3 sequence reads: CASSLVQGQNQPQHF. DNA of the CDR3: TGTGCCAGCAGCTTAGTACAGGGGCAAAATCAGCCCCAGCATTTT. The J gene is TRBJ1-5, the V gene TRBV7-4; 7 bases match TRBD1. Germline assignment: CDR1 SGHVT and CDR2 SQSDAQ. This CDR3 spans 15 amino acids. The V gene end was trimmed by 1 base and the J gene end by 4 bases; junction bases not matched to a gene: 4.

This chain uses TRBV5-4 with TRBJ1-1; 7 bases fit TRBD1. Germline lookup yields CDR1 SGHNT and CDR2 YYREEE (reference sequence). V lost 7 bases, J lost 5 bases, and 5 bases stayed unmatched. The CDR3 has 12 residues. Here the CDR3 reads CASRQGNTEAFF. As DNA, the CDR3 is TGTGCCAGCCGACAGGGTAATACTGAAGCTTTCTTT.

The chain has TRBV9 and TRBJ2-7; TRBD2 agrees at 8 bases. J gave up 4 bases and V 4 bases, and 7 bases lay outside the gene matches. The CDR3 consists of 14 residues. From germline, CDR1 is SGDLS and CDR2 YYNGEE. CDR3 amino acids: CASSPGGIGYEQYF. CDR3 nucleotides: TGTGCCAGCAGCCCGGGAGGGATCGGGTACGAGCAGTACTTC.

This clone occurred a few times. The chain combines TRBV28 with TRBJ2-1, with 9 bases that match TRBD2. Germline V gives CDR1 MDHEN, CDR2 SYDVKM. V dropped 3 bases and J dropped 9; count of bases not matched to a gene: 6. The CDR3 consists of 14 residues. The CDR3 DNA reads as TGTGCCAGCAGTTTGCTAGCGGGGTGGGGTGAGCAGTTCTTC. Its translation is CASSLLAGWGEQFF. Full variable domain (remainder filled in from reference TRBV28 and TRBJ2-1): DVKVTQSSRYLVKRTGEKVFLECVQDMDHENMFWYRQDPGLGLRLIYFSYDVKMKEKGDIPEGYSVSREKKERFSLILESASTNQTSMYLCASSLLAGWGEQFFGPGTRLTVL.

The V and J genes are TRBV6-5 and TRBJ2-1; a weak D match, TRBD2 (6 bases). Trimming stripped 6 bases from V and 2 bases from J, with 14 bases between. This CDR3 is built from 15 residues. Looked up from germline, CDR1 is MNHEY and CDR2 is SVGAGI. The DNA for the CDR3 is TGTGCCAGCAGCCCGTGGGCGGGAACCTACAATGAGCAGTTCTTC. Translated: CASSPWAGTYNEQFF.

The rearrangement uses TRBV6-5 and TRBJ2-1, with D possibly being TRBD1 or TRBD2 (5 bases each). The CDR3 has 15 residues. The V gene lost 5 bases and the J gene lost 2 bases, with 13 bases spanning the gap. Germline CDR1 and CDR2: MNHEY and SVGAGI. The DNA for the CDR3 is TGTGCCAGCAGTCCTAACCGGGGCGCCTACAATGAGCAGTTCTTC. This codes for CASSPNRGAYNEQFF.

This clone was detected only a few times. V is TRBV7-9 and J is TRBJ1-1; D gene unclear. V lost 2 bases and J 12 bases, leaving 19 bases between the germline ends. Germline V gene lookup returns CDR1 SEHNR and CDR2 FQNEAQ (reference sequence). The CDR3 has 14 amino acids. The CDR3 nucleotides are TGTGCCAGCAGCTTAATTGGGTTAGGCCGGGAGCCTTTCTTT. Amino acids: CASSLIGLGREPFF.

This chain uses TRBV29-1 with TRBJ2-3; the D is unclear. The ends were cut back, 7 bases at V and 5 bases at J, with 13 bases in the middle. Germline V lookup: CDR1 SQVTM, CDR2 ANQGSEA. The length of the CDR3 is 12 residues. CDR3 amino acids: CSAHGGLDTQYF. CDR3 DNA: TGCAGCGCCCATGGTGGCCTAGATACGCAGTATTTT.

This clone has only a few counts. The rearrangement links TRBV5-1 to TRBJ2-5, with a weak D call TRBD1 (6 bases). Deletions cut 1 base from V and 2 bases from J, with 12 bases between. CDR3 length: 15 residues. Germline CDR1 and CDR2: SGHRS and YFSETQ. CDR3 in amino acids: CASSLTTGRQETQYF. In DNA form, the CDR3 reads TGCGCCAGCAGCTTGACGACAGGACGTCAAGAGACCCAGTACTTC.

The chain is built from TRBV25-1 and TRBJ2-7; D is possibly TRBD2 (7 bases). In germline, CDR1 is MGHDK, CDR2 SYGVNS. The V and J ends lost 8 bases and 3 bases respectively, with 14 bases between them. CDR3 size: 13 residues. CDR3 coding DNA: TGTGCCAGCCGGGTGGGGGGGCGCTACGAGCAGTACTTC. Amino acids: CASRVGGRYEQYF.

CDR3 protein: CASPRQGGGEAFF. Here the CDR3 DNA reads TGTGCCAGTCCCAGACAGGGCGGAGGTGAAGCTTTCTTT. This rearrangement joins TRBV19 to TRBJ1-1; 7 positions agree with TRBD1. This CDR3 comprises 13 residues. The V segment lost 8 bases and the J segment 7 bases; nucleotides outside the gene matches: 10. Germline lookup yields CDR1 LNHDA and CDR2 SQIVND (reference sequence). Full variable domain (missing parts from reference TRBV19 and TRBJ1-1): DGGITQSPKYLFRKEGQNVTLSCEQNLNHDAMYWYRQDPGQGLRLIYYSQIVNDFQKGDIAEGYSVSREKKESFPLTVTSAQKNPTAFYLCASPRQGGGEAFFGQGTRLTVV.

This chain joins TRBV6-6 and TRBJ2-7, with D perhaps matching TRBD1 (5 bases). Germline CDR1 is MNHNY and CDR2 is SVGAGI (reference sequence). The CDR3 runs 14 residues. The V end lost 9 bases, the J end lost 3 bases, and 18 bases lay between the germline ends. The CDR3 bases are TGTGCCAGTTCAAGCCGGGCAGGGTACTACGAGCAGTACTTC. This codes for CASSSRAGYYEQYF.

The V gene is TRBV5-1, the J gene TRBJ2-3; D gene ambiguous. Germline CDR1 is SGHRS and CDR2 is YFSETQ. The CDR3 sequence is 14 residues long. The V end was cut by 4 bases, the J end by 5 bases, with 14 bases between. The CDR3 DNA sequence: TGCGCCAGCAGCGCCCTGGGCGTGGAAGATACGCAGTATTTT. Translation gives CASSALGVEDTQYF. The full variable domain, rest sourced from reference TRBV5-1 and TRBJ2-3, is KAGVTQTPRYLIKTRGQQVTLSCSPISGHRSVSWYQQTPGQGLQFLFEYFSETQRNKGNFPGRFSGRQFSNSRSEMNVSTLELGDSALYLCASSALGVEDTQYFGPGTRLTVL.

CDR3 amino acids: CASIQGFEQFF. The DNA for the CDR3 is TGTGCCAGCATCCAGGGGTTTGAGCAGTTCTTC. J is TRBJ2-1 and V is TRBV2, with a possible D match to TRBD1 (6 bases). The CDR3 runs 11 residues. Trimming removed 7 bases from V and 9 bases from J, with 10 bases in between. Germline lookup yields CDR1 SNHLY and CDR2 FYNNEI.

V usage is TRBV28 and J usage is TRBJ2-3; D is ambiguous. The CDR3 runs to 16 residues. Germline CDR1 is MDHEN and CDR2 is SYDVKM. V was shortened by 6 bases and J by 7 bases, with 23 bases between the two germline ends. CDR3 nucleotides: TGTGCCAGCAGACAACTTGGTCCCCAACCAGCCTATACGCAGTATTTT. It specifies CASRQLGPQPAYTQYF.

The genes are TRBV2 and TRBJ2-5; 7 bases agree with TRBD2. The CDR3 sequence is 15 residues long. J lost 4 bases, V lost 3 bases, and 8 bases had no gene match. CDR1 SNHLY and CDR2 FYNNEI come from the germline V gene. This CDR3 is CASSEPGPGGETQYF. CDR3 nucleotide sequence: TGTGCCAGCAGTGAGCCGGGACCGGGAGGAGAGACCCAGTACTTC.

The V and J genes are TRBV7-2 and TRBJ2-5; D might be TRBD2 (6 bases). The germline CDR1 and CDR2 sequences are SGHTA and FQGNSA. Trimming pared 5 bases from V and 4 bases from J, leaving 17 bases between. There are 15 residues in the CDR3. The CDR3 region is CASSPSPGVRETQYF. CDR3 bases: TGTGCCAGCAGCCCGTCCCCGGGAGTACGAGAGACCCAGTACTTC.

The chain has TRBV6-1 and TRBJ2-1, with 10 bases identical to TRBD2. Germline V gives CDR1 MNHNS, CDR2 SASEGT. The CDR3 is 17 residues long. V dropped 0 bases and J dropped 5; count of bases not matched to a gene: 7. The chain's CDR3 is CASSEAPWLAGDNEQFF. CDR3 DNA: TGTGCCAGCAGTGAAGCGCCTTGGCTAGCGGGGGACAATGAGCAGTTCTTC.

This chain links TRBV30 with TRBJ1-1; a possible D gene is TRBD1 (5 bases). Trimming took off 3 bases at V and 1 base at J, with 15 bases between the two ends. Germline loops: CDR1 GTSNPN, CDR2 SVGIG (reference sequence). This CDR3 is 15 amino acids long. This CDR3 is CAWREITGENTEAFF. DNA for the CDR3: TGTGCCTGGAGAGAAATTACAGGTGAGAACACTGAAGCTTTCTTT.

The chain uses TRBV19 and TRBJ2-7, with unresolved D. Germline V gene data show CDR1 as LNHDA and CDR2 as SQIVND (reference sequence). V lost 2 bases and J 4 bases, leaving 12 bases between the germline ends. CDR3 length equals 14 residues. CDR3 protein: CASSISLFVYEQYF. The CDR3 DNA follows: TGTGCCAGTAGTATATCGCTATTCGTTTACGAGCAGTACTTC.

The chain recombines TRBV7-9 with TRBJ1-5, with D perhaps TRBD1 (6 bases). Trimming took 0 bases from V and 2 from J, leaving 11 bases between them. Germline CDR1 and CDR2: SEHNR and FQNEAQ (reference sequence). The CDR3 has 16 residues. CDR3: CASSLAQGTGNQPQHF. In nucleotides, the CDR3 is TGTGCCAGCAGCTTAGCGCAGGGGACGGGCAATCAGCCCCAGCATTTT.

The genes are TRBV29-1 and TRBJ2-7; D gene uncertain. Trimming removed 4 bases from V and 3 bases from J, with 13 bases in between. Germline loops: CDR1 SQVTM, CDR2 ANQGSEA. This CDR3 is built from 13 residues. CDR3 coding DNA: TGCAGCGTTGGGGCAGGTTCTATCTACGAGCAGTACTTC. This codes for CSVGAGSIYEQYF.

Here the CDR3 DNA reads TGCGCCAGCAGCTTGGTCGGGACTGAGCCTTACAATGAGCAGTTCTTC. The encoded protein is CASSLVGTEPYNEQFF. J is TRBJ2-1 and V is TRBV5-1, with D possibly TRBD2 on 6 matching bases. V gave up 0 bases and J gave up 4 bases, with 14 bases separating them. This CDR3 contains 16 residues. CDR1 is SGHRS and CDR2 is YFSETQ in the germline V gene.